This T cell receptor beta chain was observed in a study of shared clonotypes between healthy human individuals (TCRdb year 2020). For context, the study as a whole: The cohort included three men and a couple of women between 18 and 49 years of age. Per donor, leukapheresis produced somewhere between about 0.9 and 9 billion PBMCs. To estimate repertoire size and how much clonotypes are shared between individuals, the study performed deep sequencing of blood TCR repertoires from about five healthy adults. For each donor, CD4 naive and CD4 memory were each run on three plates, CD8 naive on two plates, and CD8 memory on one plate. Libraries were prepared and TCR repertoires were sequenced by different laboratories using diverse techniques, in order to increase sequencing depth and limit assay-specific biases.

To note about this clone: What this receptor recognizes is not known. Per-nucleotide qualities are absent, and no much larger clonotype sits a single base away.

Healthy HIV-negative adults with no recently reported acute infections or vaccinations were included as donors. Only Caucasian adults living in Nashville, Tennessee, USA were represented among the donors. CD4+ T cells were enriched by magnetic negative selection, after which naive cells were positively selected on CD45RA and the negative fraction was taken as the memory subset. After blood collection by leukapheresis, PBMCs were isolated using Ficoll-Histopaque density gradient centrifugation and then cryopreserved in the vapor phase of liquid nitrogen. Analytical flow cytometry was used to check the purity and quantity of every magnetically sorted T cell population. Each sorted fraction had its genomic DNA isolated and then quantified by UV absorbance on a Nanodrop 2000c. The CDR3 covers 14 residues, taking in both the cysteine and the phenylalanine. The sequence is cut down to CDR3 DNA, 42 bases in frame from base 1. The germline V gene sets CDR1 to SGHRS and CDR2 to YFSETQ. The germline ends are 15 bases apart after V is trimmed by 0 bases and J by 9 bases.

TCR CDR3 regions were amplified from genomic DNA by multiplex PCR using the deep immunoSEQ assay. Extracted genomic DNA from each cell subset was spread evenly across all wells of several immunoSEQ 96-well plates, with each plate serving as a replicate. Each replicate PCR for sorted subsets received about 210 ng genomic DNA, equal to 28,000 or so T cell genomes. Purified libraries were measured with a Qubit 3.0 fluorometer, size-checked on a Bioanalyzer 2100, and measured again with the KAPA Library Quantification kit. Every immunoSEQ 96-well plate was sequenced on a dedicated single-read 150-cycle Illumina NextSeq 550 flow cell. In the original analysis: Because the immunoSEQ output included only junctional sequences and no quality scores, the filtering could not be the same as the filtering used for full-length reads. To assign V/J genes and CDR3, sequences were annotated against IMGT germline references using PyIR, a Python wrapper for IgBLAST v1.9. Reads with weak V/J assignments (E-value above 1e-6), missing CDR3, stop codons, out-of-frame junctions, or ambiguous translated residues were removed. A V3J clonotype was defined by an identical inferred V gene, J gene, and CDR3 amino acid sequence. Percentage overlap between repertoires was computed as shared unique clonotypes divided by the size of the smaller repertoire. Three approaches were used to assess repertoire richness: RTK rarefaction, the Chao1 estimator, and Recon v2.1 estimates of unobserved clonotypes. OLGA was used to compute generation probabilities for all TCRbeta clonotypes that the gDNA method yielded from a few donors. TCRdb mirrors the immuneACCESS table, restricted to in-frame sequences. Some clones are absent from its copies; in checked studies, under half trace to an unresolved V gene, and the reason for the others is unknown. D and trimming come from the DNA, and the V and J calls and clone size come from that table. The sample data list 2 million to 3 million clones, and over 85% of these were observed just once. The ten largest clones take up approximately 0.35% of the sample.

Study-wide findings and limitations: The small number of donors limited the genetic and exposure-history diversity represented. Sampling was limited to blood, and TCR repertoires in tissue likely differ from TCR repertoires in blood. Naive subsets generally had larger estimated clonotype richness than memory subsets did. Compared with non-shared clonotypes, the clonotypes found in all four sorted-subset donors had higher generation probabilities. Based on pairwise subsampling, the degree of clonotype sharing among donors was expected to be affected by sequencing depth. Rarefaction of sorted-subset datasets indicated incomplete sequencing despite the large sequencing depth. Across a few donors, about 5.2% of naive CD4, approximately 4% of naive CD8, about 2.3% of memory CD4, and 0.4% to 0.45% of memory CD8 clonotypes were shared.

Sequenced material: naive CD4+ T cells from PBMCs. The label giving this sample's cell subset or site can be read as: CD45RA+ positively selected. The rearranged chain carries TRBV5-1 and TRBJ1-1; the D region possibly corresponds to TRBD1 (5 bases align). The TCR originated in a man aged 18 to 30 in good health. Some clones in this sample may be carry-over from other donors' samples. The DNA sequence reads TGCGCCAGCAGCTTGGAAGGGACGACATTCCAAGCTTTCTTT. It translates as CASSLEGTTFQAFF.